This TCR beta chain was obtained from a study of cytomegalovirus exposure and HLA in healthy donors. Both 60 Vbeta primers and 13 Jbeta primers went into the PCR. Assay used: immunoSEQ multiplex PCR; TCRdb lists only in-frame clones, some missing. Altogether 75,000 to 95,000 clones are present, around 70% being singletons, with the ten largest covering roughly 2.7%. V dropped 8 bases and J dropped 3 bases, with 11 bases sitting between them. The CDR3 is made up of 13 amino acids. The germline gives CDR1 LNHDA, CDR2 SQIVND (reference sequence). A few counts support this clone. Specimen: PBMCs. This clonotype was sampled from a man aged 50 or older in good health and CMV-seronegative. The rearrangement uses TRBV19 and TRBJ1-5, with a possible D match to TRBD1 (5 bases). The CDR3 reads CASGGVLNQPQHF. The CDR3 region has the DNA TGTGCCAGTGGGGGGGTTCTCAATCAGCCCCAGCATTTT.